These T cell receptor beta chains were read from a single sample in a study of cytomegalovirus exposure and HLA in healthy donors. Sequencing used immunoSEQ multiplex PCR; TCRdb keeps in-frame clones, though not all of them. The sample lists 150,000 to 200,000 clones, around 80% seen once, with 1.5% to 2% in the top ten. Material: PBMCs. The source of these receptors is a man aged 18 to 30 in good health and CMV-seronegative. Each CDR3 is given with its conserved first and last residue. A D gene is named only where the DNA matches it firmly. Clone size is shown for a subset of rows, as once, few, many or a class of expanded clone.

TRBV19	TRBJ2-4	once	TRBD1	TGTGCCAGTAGGGGGACAGCCCTAAACATTCAGTACTTC	CASRGTALNIQYF
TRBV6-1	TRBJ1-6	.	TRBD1	TGTGCCAGCACAACGGACAGGGGAGGTTCACCCCTCCACTTT	CASTTDRGGSPLHF
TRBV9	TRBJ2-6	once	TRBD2	TGTGCCAGCAGCGCCCGTGGAGGAAAAGACCGGGAGGGGTCTGGGGCCAACGTCCTGACTTTC	CASSARGGKDREGSGANVLTF
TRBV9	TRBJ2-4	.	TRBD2	TGTGCCAGCAGCCCCGGGGGGGATGGCCAACAAAACATTCAGTACTTC	CASSPGGDGQQNIQYF
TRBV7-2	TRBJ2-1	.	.	TGTGCCAGCAGCTTTTCGATCTCGGGAAATGAGCAGTTCTTC	CASSFSISGNEQFF
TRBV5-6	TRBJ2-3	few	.	TGTGCCAGCACCAAGACCGGGGGTACGCAGTATTTT	CASTKTGGTQYF
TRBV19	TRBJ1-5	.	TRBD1	TGTGCCAGTAGTATAGATCCAGGGGGCGACCAGCCCCAGCATTTT	CASSIDPGGDQPQHF
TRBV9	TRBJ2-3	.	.	TGTGCCAGCAGCTTAGCCGGCACAGATACGCAGTATTTT	CASSLAGTDTQYF
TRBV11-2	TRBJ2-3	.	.	TGTGCCAGCAGCTTGGGGTACCGGGCAGGGGATCATACGCAGTATTTT	CASSLGYRAGDHTQYF
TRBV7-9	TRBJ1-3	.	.	TGTGCCAGCAGCTTAGCTCGGACAGACTCTGGAAACACCATATATTTT	CASSLARTDSGNTIYF
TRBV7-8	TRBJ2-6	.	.	TGTGCCAGCAGCCCCAGTACCACCTCTGGGGCCAACGTCCTGACTTTC	CASSPSTTSGANVLTF
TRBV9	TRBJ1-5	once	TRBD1	TGTGCCAGCAGCGTAGGGACAGGGTTGGCTCAGCCCCAGCATTTT	CASSVGTGLAQPQHF
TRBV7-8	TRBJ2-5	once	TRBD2	TGTGCCAGCAGCTTAGACGGGGGGGCTCACGGGGAGACCCAGTACTTC	CASSLDGGAHGETQYF
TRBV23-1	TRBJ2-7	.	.	TGCGCCAGCAGCCCCCGGGTAGGCGAGCAGTACTTC	CASSPRVGEQYF
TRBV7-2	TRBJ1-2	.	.	TGTGCCAGCAGCCTCGACAGCATCTATGGCTACACCTTC	CASSLDSIYGYTF
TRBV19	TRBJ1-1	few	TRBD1	TGTGCCAACGAAGGGGGCGCCTCCACTGAAGCTTTCTTT	CANEGGASTEAFF
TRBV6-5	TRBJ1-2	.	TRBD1	TGTGCCAGCAGCTTACCGGGACAGTCGTATGGCCACACCTTC	CASSLPGQSYGHTF
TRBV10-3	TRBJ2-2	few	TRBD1	TGTGCCATCAGTGTTGGACAGGGCGGTAACACCGGGGAGCTGTTTTTT	CAISVGQGGNTGELFF
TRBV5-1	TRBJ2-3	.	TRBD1	TGCGCCAGCGGTTTTAGGGGGCTGACAGATACGCAGTATTTT	CASGFRGLTDTQYF